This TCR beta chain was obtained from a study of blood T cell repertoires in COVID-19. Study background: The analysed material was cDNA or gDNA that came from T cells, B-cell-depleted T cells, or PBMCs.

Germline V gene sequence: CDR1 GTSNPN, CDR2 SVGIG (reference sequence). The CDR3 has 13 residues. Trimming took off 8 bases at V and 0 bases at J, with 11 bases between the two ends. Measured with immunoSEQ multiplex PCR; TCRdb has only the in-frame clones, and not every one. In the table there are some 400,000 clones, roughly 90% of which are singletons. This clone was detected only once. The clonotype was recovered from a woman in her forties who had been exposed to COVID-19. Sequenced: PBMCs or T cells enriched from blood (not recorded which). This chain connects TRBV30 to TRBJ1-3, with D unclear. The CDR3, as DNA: TGTGCCGCGTCATATGCCTCTGGAAACACCATATATTTT. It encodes CAASYASGNTIYF.